Each of the 12 T cell receptor beta chains below was sequenced from the same sample in a study of blood T cell repertoires in COVID-19. The repertoire was sequenced with immunoSEQ multiplex PCR; TCRdb's copy has only in-frame clones and lacks some. The sample yields about 24,000 clones, roughly 86% seen once. The sequenced sample consisted of peripheral blood. The receptors shown here come from a human donor with active COVID-19. The donor label of this sample is uncertain.

The rearrangement joins TRBV4-1 to TRBJ1-1; 7 bases fit TRBD1. CDR1 MGHRA and CDR2 YSYEKL come from the germline V gene. The CDR3 length is 15 residues. V was pared by 1 base and J by 3 bases, with 5 bases of the junction left unmatched. CDR3 in amino acids: CASSQGVQGDTEAFF. Written as DNA, the CDR3 is TGCGCCAGCAGCCAAGGGGTCCAGGGGGACACTGAAGCTTTCTTT.

V is TRBV4-2 and J is TRBJ2-3; perhaps TRBD2 as D (6 bases). The ends were cut back, 0 bases at V and 0 bases at J, with 7 bases in the middle. This CDR3 has 15 residues. Per the germline V gene, CDR1 is LGHNA and CDR2 is YNFKEQ. The DNA of the CDR3 is TGTGCCAGCAGCCAAGATGGGGGGAGCACAGATACGCAGTATTTT. Its translation: CASSQDGGSTDTQYF.

This chain links TRBV7-3 with TRBJ1-5; a weak D match, TRBD1 (6 bases). CDR3 size: 14 residues. Trimming cost V 5 bases and J 9 bases, with 17 bases left between them. Germline V gives CDR1 SGHTA, CDR2 FQGTGA. The CDR3 DNA reads as TGTGCCAGCAGCCCGGACAGTTTTACGGGGCCCCAGCATTTT. It translates to CASSPDSFTGPQHF.

The CDR3 reads CASSLDIIRAFF. In nucleotides, the CDR3 is TGTGCCAGCAGCTTAGATATTATCCGGGCTTTCTTT. V gene TRBV11-2 combines with J gene TRBJ1-1; D unclear. The CDR3 contains 12 residues. Trimming cost V 0 bases and J 11 bases, with 10 bases left between them. Germline lookup yields CDR1 SGHAT and CDR2 FQNNGV.

The CDR3 loop reads CSVKKAANTGELFF. In nucleotides, the CDR3 is TGCAGCGTTAAAAAAGCGGCGAACACCGGGGAGCTGTTTTTT. This chain joins TRBV29-1 and TRBJ2-2, with D possibly being TRBD2 (5 bases). Trimming took off 5 bases at V and 0 bases at J, with 10 bases between the two ends. CDR1 is SQVTM, CDR2 ANQGSEA, per germline. The CDR3 extends over 14 amino acids.

The chain has TRBV12-3 or TRBV12-4 and TRBJ2-1, with D possibly matching TRBD2 (5 bases). Trimming stripped 5 bases from V and 3 bases from J, with 8 bases between. The CDR3 contains 13 residues. The CDR3 DNA reads TGTGCCAGCAGTGGACGGGACTACAATGAGCAGTTCTTC. This encodes CASSGRDYNEQFF.

The CDR3: CSVAGGQDSYEQYF. The CDR3, as DNA: TGCAGCGTCGCCGGTGGACAGGACTCCTACGAGCAGTACTTC. This chain connects TRBV29-1 to TRBJ2-7, with 7 bases fitting TRBD1. Germline V CDR1 and CDR2: SQVTM, ANQGSEA. The CDR3 has 14 amino acids. The V and J ends lost 6 bases and 0 bases, in that order; junction bases with no gene match: 8.

As regards this clone: The final CDR3 position lacks the conserved phenylalanine or tryptophan, pointing to a likely read error. Because the CDR3's place on the DNA is in doubt, the DNA is left out and the CDR3 is given as listed by TCRdb. The chain couples TRBV29-1 to TRBJ2-7; the table gives TRBD1 as D, unverified against the DNA. Germline V CDR1 and CDR2: SQVTM, ANQGSEA. Termini included, the CDR3 measures 11 amino acids. The CDR3 loop is CSVAPDRLGDI.

The chain is built from TRBV7-9 and TRBJ1-4; possible D gene TRBD1, 5 bases. The V end was cut by 5 bases, the J end by 0 bases, with 10 bases between. Germline V CDR1 and CDR2: SEHNR, FQNEAQ (reference sequence). This CDR3 has 15 amino acids. CDR3 protein: CASSPGQPTNEKLFF. In nucleotides, the CDR3 is TGTGCCAGCAGCCCTGGACAACCAACTAATGAAAAACTGTTTTTT.

The J gene is TRBJ2-2, the V gene TRBV3-1 (or the pseudogene TRBV3-2); 7 positions match TRBD2. The CDR3 length is 17 residues. Per germline, CDR1 LGHDT and CDR2 YNNKEL (reference sequence). The V and J ends lost 7 bases and 7 bases, in that order; junction bases with no gene match: 18. The DNA for the CDR3 is TGTGCCAGCACCACCGCTCCAGCGGGGTTTGCAGGCGGGGAGCTGTTTTTT. It codes for CASTTAPAGFAGGELFF.

The V call is TRBV7-9, the J call TRBJ2-5; possible D gene TRBD1, 5 bases. V gave up 6 bases and J gave up 1 base, with 9 bases separating them. The CDR3 totals 13 residues. Germline-derived CDR1 and CDR2 are SEHNR and FQNEAQ (reference sequence). The CDR3 protein is CASSRDSQETQYF. The CDR3 DNA reads TGTGCCAGCAGTCGAGACAGCCAAGAGACCCAGTACTTC.

The chain is built from TRBV15 and TRBJ2-2, with 7 bases matching TRBD2. The germline CDR1 and CDR2 sequences are LNHNV and YYDKDF (reference sequence). The CDR3 has 15 amino acids. The V and J ends lost 5 bases and 5 bases, in that order; junction bases with no gene match: 8. CDR3 sequence: CATSGSGSGTGELFF. CDR3 nucleotides: TGTGCCACCAGCGGTAGCGGGTCGGGGACCGGGGAGCTGTTTTTT.